The text below deals with one T cell receptor beta chain. Its antigen is still unknown. This sample is drawn from a study of graft-versus-host responses after intestinal transplantation. CDR1 is SNHLY and CDR2 is FYNNEI in the germline V gene. The CDR3 consists of 12 residues. The V end was cut by 7 bases, the J end by 1 base, with 7 bases between. Assay: immunoSEQ multiplex PCR; the TCRdb copy retains only in-frame clones and omits some. The data contain over 65,000 clones, roughly 90% of them singletons. This specimen consisted of unstimulated CD8+ T cells sorted from spleen or lymph node cells, obtained before transplant. The sequence was collected from a human donor who was the organ donor for an intestinal transplant. The V gene is TRBV2, the J gene TRBJ1-1, with D perhaps matching TRBD1 (6 bases). CDR3 amino acids: CASTGANTEAFF. The CDR3 DNA reads as TGTGCCAGCACAGGGGCGAACACTGAAGCTTTCTTT.